Presented here are 10 T cell receptor beta chains from one specimen sequenced in a study of T cell responses to AZD1222 COVID-19 vaccine. The protocol was immunoSEQ multiplex PCR, while the TCRdb copy is restricted to in-frame clones and leaves out a portion. Among about 120,000 clones, about 91% were seen once, and the ten largest hold 4% to 5.5%. The sequenced sample was peripheral blood, obtained on day 0 of AZD1222 vaccination. The receptors stem from an adult in good health.

The chain recombines TRBV7-9 with TRBJ1-1; no clear D. The germline V gene encodes CDR1 SEHNR and CDR2 FQNEAQ (reference sequence). V gave up 5 bases and J gave up 1 base, with 11 bases separating them. This CDR3 is 14 amino acids long. The CDR3, as DNA: TGTGCCAGCAGCAAGGGAGATTGGAACACTGAAGCTTTCTTT. Protein: CASSKGDWNTEAFF.

This clone appeared once. The V call is TRBV10-3, the J call TRBJ1-1; D is uncertain. Trimming took off 0 bases at V and 11 bases at J, with 25 bases between the two ends. The germline gives CDR1 ENHRY, CDR2 SYGVKD. The CDR3 is 17 amino acids. Here the CDR3 reads CAISESNGVDVKADAFF. DNA of the CDR3: TGTGCCATCAGTGAGTCGAACGGAGTGGACGTCAAGGCGGATGCTTTCTTT.

With respect to this clone: Germline and junction disagree at one end, which may indicate a read error. This chain connects TRBV5-6 to TRBJ2-7; the match to TRBD2 covers 9 bases. This CDR3 spans 17 amino acids. Per germline, CDR1 SGHDT and CDR2 YYEEEE. Here the CDR3 reads CAGSLDLARGGHYEQYF. Written as DNA, the CDR3 is TGTGCCGGCAGCTTGGACTTGGCGCGGGGGGGCCACTACGAGCAGTACTTC.

The chain carries TRBV5-1 and TRBJ1-4; 10 bases agree with TRBD1. CDR3 length: 16 residues. Losses at the gene ends were 4 bases for V and 5 bases for J; bases not matched to a gene: 8. Germline values: CDR1 SGHRS, CDR2 YFSETQ. CDR3 protein: CASSLGGGQGNEKLFF. In DNA, the CDR3 is TGCGCCAGCAGCCTTGGTGGGGGACAGGGGAATGAAAAACTGTTTTTT.

This chain connects TRBV9 to TRBJ1-1; 7 positions match TRBD1. J gave up 3 bases and V 4 bases, and 12 bases lay outside the gene matches. CDR3 length: 16 residues. Germline V gives CDR1 SGDLS, CDR2 YYNGEE. Here the CDR3 DNA reads TGTGCCAGCAGCCCCCATCCCGGGACAGTCGACACTGAAGCTTTCTTT. As protein: CASSPHPGTVDTEAFF.

The chain combines TRBV5-6 with TRBJ2-7; D unresolved. The CDR3 is 15 amino acids. The germline V gene has CDR1 SGHDT and CDR2 YYEEEE. V was shortened by 1 base and J by 0 bases, with 11 bases between the two germline ends. The CDR3 region is CASSLWAASSYEQYF. For the CDR3, the DNA is TGTGCCAGCAGCTTGTGGGCTGCGAGCTCCTACGAGCAGTACTTC.

This chain uses TRBV7-9 with TRBJ2-1, with D hard to call. V was clipped by 5 bases and J by 7 bases, with 6 bases between them. The CDR3 contains 11 residues. Germline-derived CDR1 and CDR2 are SEHNR and FQNEAQ (reference sequence). CDR3: CASSPQNEQFF. CDR3 in DNA: TGTGCCAGCAGCCCCCAGAATGAGCAGTTCTTC. Supplemented by reference TRBV7-9 and TRBJ2-1, the full variable domain reads DTGVSQNPRHKITKRGQNVTFRCDPISEHNRLYWYRQTLGQGPEFLTYFQNEAQLEKSRLLSDRFSAERPKGSFSTLEIQRTEQGDSAMYLCASSPQNEQFFGPGTRLTVL.

Only one count was recorded for this clone. The V gene is TRBV19, the J gene TRBJ1-2; possible D gene TRBD1, 5 bases. This CDR3 contains 15 residues. CDR1 is LNHDA and CDR2 is SQIVND in the germline V gene (reference sequence). Trimming left V 1 base short and J 0 bases short, with 9 bases between. The CDR3 DNA follows: TGTGCCAGTAGTATAGCTCCGGGGGCTAACTATGGCTACACCTTC. Residues: CASSIAPGANYGYTF.

V and J are TRBV10-1 and TRBJ2-3; TRBD2 is a possible D gene (6 bases). CDR3 length: 13 residues. Trimming removed 3 bases from V and 6 bases from J, with 10 bases in between. Germline V gives CDR1 WNHNN, CDR2 SYGVQD (reference sequence). CDR3 nucleotide sequence: TGCGCCAGCAGTGATGCGGGGACCGATACGCAGTATTTT. It encodes CASSDAGTDTQYF.

This clone occurred once. The CDR3 is CASSRDRGYRYTF. CDR3 DNA: TGTGCCAGCAGTCGGGACAGGGGGTATCGCTACACCTTC. The chain combines TRBV5-6 with TRBJ1-2; 11 bases match TRBD1. Germline V CDR1 and CDR2: SGHDT, YYEEEE. CDR3 length equals 13 residues. V was pared by 5 bases and J by 9 bases, with 6 bases of the junction left unmatched. The full variable domain, its missing parts supplied by reference TRBV5-6 and TRBJ1-2, is DAGVTQSPTHLIKTRGQQVTLRCSPKSGHDTVSWYQQALGQGPQFIFQYYEEEERQRGNFPDRFSGHQFPNYSSELNVNALLLGDSALYLCASSRDRGYRYTFGSGTRLTVV.